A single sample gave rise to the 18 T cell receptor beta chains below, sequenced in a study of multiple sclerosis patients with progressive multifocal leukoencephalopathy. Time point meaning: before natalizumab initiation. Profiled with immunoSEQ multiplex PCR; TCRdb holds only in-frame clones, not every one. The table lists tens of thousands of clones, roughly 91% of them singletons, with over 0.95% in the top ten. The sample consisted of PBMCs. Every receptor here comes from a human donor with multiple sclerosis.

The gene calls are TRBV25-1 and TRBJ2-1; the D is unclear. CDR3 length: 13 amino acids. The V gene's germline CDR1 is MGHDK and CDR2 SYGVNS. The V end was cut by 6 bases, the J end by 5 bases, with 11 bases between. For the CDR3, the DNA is TGTGCCAGCAGACGCCCTCTAAACAATGAGCAGTTCTTC. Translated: CASRRPLNNEQFF.

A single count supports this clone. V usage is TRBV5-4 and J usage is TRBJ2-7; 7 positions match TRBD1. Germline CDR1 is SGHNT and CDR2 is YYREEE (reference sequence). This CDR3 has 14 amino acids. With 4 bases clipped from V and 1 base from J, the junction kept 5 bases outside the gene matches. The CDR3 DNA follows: TGTGCCAGCAGCAGGGACAGTAAGTCCTACGAGCAGTACTTC. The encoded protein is CASSRDSKSYEQYF.

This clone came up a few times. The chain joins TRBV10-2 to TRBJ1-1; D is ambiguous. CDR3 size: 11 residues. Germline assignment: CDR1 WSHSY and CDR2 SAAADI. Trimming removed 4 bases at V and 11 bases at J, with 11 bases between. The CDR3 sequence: CASSVAGGAFF. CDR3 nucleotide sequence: TGCGCCAGCAGTGTCGCGGGTGGTGCTTTCTTT.

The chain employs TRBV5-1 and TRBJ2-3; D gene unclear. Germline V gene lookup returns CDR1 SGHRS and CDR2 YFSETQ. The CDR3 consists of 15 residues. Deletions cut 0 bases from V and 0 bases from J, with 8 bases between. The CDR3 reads CASSLGDTSTDTQYF. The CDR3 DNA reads TGCGCCAGCAGCTTGGGGGATACTAGCACAGATACGCAGTATTTT.

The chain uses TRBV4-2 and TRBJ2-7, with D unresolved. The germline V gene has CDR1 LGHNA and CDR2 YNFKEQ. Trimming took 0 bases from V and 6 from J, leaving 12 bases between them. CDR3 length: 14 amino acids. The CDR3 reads CASSQDQEPGEQYF. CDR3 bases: TGTGCCAGCAGCCAAGATCAGGAGCCGGGCGAGCAGTACTTC.

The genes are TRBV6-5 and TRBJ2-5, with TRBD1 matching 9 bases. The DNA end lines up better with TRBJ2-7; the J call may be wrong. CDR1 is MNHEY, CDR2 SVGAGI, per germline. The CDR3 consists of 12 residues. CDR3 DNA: TGTGCCAGCCGGGGACAGGGTAACGAGCAGTACTTC. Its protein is CASRGQGNEQYF.

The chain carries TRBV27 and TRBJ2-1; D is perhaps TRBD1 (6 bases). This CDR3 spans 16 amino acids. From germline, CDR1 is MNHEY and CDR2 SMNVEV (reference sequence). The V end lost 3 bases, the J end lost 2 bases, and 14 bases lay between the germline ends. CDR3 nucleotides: TGTGCCAGCAGTTTCAGGGGCAAAGTCCCCTACAATGAGCAGTTCTTC. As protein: CASSFRGKVPYNEQFF.

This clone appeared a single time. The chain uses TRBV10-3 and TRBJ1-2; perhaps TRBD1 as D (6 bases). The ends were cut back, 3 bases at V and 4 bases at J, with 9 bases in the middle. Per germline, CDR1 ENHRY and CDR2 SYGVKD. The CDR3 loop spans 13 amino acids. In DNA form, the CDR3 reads TGTGCCATCAGTGAAGGGACACCCTATGGCTACACCTTC. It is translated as CAISEGTPYGYTF.

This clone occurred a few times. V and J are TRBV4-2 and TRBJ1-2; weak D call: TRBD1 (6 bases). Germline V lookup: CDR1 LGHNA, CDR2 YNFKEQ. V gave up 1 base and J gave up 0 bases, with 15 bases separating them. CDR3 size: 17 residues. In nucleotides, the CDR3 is TGTGCCAGCAGCCAAGTGGGACAAGTCTCATCTAACTATGGCTACACCTTC. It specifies CASSQVGQVSSNYGYTF.

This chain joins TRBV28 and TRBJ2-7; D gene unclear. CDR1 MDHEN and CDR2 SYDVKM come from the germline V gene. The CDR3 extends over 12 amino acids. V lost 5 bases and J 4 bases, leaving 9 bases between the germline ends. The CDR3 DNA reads TGTGCCAGCAGTCCGACGTATTACGAGCAGTACTTC. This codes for CASSPTYYEQYF.

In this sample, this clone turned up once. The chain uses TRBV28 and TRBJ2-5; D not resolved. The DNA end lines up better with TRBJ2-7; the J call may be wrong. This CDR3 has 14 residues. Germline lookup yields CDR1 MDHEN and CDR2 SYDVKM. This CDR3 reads CATCRLGTSYEQYF. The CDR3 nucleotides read TGTGCCACCTGTAGGTTAGGAACGTCCTACGAGCAGTACTTC.

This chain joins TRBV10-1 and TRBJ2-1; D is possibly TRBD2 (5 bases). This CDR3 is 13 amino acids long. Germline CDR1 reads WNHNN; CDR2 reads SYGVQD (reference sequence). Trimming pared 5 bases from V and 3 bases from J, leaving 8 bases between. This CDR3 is CASSTGVYNEQFF. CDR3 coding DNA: TGCGCCAGCAGTACCGGGGTCTACAATGAGCAGTTCTTC.

The CDR3 nucleotides read TGCAGTGCTGAGCGGGATGAGCAGTTCTTC. Residues: CSAERDEQFF. V is TRBV20-1 and J is TRBJ2-1, with a weak D call TRBD2 (6 bases). Germline CDR1 DFQATT, CDR2 SNEGSKA (reference sequence). The CDR3 runs to 10 residues. The V and J ends lost 5 bases and 8 bases respectively, with 7 bases between them.

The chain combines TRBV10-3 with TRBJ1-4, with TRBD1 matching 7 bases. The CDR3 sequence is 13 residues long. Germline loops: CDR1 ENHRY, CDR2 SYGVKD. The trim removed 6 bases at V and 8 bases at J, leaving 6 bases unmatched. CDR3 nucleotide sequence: TGTGCCATCAGCGACAGGGAAGGAGAAAAACTGTTTTTT. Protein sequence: CAISDREGEKLFF.

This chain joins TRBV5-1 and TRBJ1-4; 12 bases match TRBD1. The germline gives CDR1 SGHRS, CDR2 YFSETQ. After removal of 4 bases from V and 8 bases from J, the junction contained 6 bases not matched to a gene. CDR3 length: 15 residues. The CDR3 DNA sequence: TGCGCCAGCAGCATACGGGACAGGGGGCGAGAAAAACTGTTTTTT. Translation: CASSIRDRGREKLFF.

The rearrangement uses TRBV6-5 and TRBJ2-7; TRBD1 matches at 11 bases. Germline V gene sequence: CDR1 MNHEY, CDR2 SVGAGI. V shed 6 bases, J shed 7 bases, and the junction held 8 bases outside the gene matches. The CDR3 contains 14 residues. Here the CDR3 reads CASRPDRGRDEQYF. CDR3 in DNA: TGTGCCAGCAGGCCGGACAGGGGGCGTGATGAGCAGTACTTC.

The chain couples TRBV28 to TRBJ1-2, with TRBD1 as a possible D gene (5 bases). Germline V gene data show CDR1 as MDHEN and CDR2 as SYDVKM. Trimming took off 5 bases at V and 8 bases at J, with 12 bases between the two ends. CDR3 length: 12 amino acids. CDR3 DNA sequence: TGTGCCAGCAGTAGGAGGGGCGGGGGCTACACCTTC. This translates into CASSRRGGGYTF.

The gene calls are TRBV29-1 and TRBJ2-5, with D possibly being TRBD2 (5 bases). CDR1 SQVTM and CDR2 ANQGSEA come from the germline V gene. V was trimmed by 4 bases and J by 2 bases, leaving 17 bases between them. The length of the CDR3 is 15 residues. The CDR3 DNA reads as TGCAGCGTTGTACGGAGGCGTACTCCTCAAGAGACCCAGTACTTC. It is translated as CSVVRRRTPQETQYF.